Below, 3 T cell receptor beta chains from the same sample are listed, as sequenced in a study of T cells in Graves' hyperthyroidism and ophthalmopathy. Regions amplified from RNA transcripts were the TCR beta CDR3 regions. A set of HTBI primers served as the primers for a first-round RT-PCR of the TCR CDR3. TCRdb reprocessed the multiplex PCR reads via MiXCR and lists one record per CDR3 protein. The sample carries hundreds of thousands of distinct CDR3 sequences, over 12% recorded once. The specimen sequenced was blood. These receptors were collected from a woman aged 35 to 49 with Graves' ophthalmopathy.

This clonotype was counted ten times or more. This chain uses TRBV7-8 with TRBJ1-1, with a weak D call TRBD1 (5 bases). This CDR3 has 14 residues. The V end lost 5 bases, the J end lost 0 bases, and 10 bases lay between the germline ends. From germline, CDR1 is SGHVS and CDR2 FQNEAQ. The CDR3 DNA follows: TGTGCCAGCAGCGTGACAGAAATGAACACTGAAGCTTTCTTT. Encoded protein: CASSVTEMNTEAFF.

The chain is built from TRBV24-1 and TRBJ1-5; D ambiguous. Between the trimmed V and J ends, which lost 9 bases and 6 bases, there was a span of 14 bases. Germline CDR1 and CDR2: KGHDR and SFDVKD. There are 13 residues in the CDR3. The CDR3: CATSGPLGQPQHF. The CDR3 DNA reads as TGTGCCACCTCCGGGCCCCTAGGTCAGCCCCAGCATTTT.

This clonotype was found many times. The V call is TRBV13, the J call TRBJ1-1; no definite D call. Per germline, CDR1 PRHDT and CDR2 FYEKMQ (reference sequence). The CDR3 has 13 amino acids. Trimming shortened V by 5 bases and J by 6 bases, and 13 bases separated the two germline ends. CDR3 amino acids: CASSPRFSSEAFF. CDR3 nucleotides: TGTGCCAGCAGCCCCCGCTTCAGTTCTGAAGCTTTCTTT.